This is a list of T cell receptor beta chains from one sample in a study of blood T cell repertoires in COVID-19. Data came from immunoSEQ multiplex PCR; TCRdb stores just in-frame clones and leaves some out. The repertoire consists of under 150,000 clones, with about four fifths occurring once and the leading ten covering approximately 8.7%. Material: peripheral blood. These TCRs come from a middle-aged man with active or convalescent COVID-19. Each CDR3 is given with its conserved first and last residue. D genes are given only for firm matches. Expanded clones are given a class, and other clones once, few, many or no size at all.

d_gene	v_gene	abundance	j_gene	CDR3nt	CDR3aa
-	TRBV12-3/TRBV12-4	-	TRBJ1-1	TGTGCCAGCAGTGGGGGGGGGAACACTGAAGCTTTCTTT	CASSGGGNTEAFF
-	TRBV29-1	-	TRBJ2-1	TGCAGCGTCCACGACAGCTCTAAACTCGGGTTCTTC	CSVHDSSKLGFF
-	TRBV6-5	-	TRBJ1-5	TGTGCCATAAACCCTCGGGGGAATCAGCCCCAGCATTTT	CAINPRGNQPQHF
-	TRBV5-6	-	TRBJ2-2	TGTGCCAGCAGCCGAAGGAGGGATGGAAACACCGGGGAGCTGTTTTTT	CASSRRRDGNTGELFF
TRBD1	TRBV5-1	-	TRBJ1-6	TGCGCCAGCAGCTTGGCCGCAGGGGGCGTAGGATCACCCCTCCACTTT	CASSLAAGGVGSPLHF
TRBD1	TRBV23-1	-	TRBJ1-1	TGCGCCAGCAGTCCAAGACAGGGGAACACTGAAGCTTTCTTT	CASSPRQGNTEAFF
-	TRBV7-2	few	TRBJ1-1	TGTGCCAGCAGCTTAGATCGAGGCAACACTGAAGCTTTCTTT	CASSLDRGNTEAFF
TRBD2	TRBV7-3	-	TRBJ2-7	TGTGCCAGCAGCTTAGCGGGGGGGCGAGAGCAGTACTTC	CASSLAGGREQYF
-	TRBV11-2	-	TRBJ1-4	TGTGCCAGCAGCATTACAGGTTCTAGTAATGAAAAACTGTTTTTT	CASSITGSSNEKLFF
TRBD1	TRBV6-5	-	TRBJ1-2	TGTGCCAGCAGTTACAGGGGGCGTAACTATGGCTACACCTTC	CASSYRGRNYGYTF
-	TRBV5-1	-	TRBJ2-2	TGCGCCAGCAGCTATACTACAGGTGTCACCGGGGAGCTGTTTTTT	CASSYTTGVTGELFF
TRBD2	TRBV5-1	-	TRBJ2-3	TGCGCCAGCAGCTACCGAACTAGCGGGATGAGCACAGATACGCAGTATTTT	CASSYRTSGMSTDTQYF
-	TRBV6-5	-	TRBJ1-3	TGTGCCAGCAGTTACTCGTCCCCCCCAAAAGGAAACACCATATATTTT	CASSYSSPPKGNTIYF
-	TRBV18	-	TRBJ1-4	TGTGCCAGCTCACCGGACAGAAATAATGAAAAACTGTTTTTT	CASSPDRNNEKLFF
TRBD2	TRBV9	once	TRBJ2-2	TGTGCCAGCAGCGCCCAGTTAGGACTAGCGGCCGGGGAGCTGTTTTTT	CASSAQLGLAAGELFF
TRBD2	TRBV6-2/TRBV6-3	-	TRBJ2-5	TGTGCCAGCAGTTACTCGATACGACTAGCGGGGGTCCAAGAGACCCAGTACTTC	CASSYSIRLAGVQETQYF
TRBD2	TRBV5-1	-	TRBJ2-7	TGCGCCAGCAGCTCAACTTCTAGCGGGGGGCCCTACGAGCAGTACTTC	CASSSTSSGGPYEQYF
-	TRBV6-5	-	TRBJ2-2	TGTGCCAGCAGTCCCACGGGGAGCACCGGGGAGCTGTTTTTT	CASSPTGSTGELFF
-	TRBV9	-	TRBJ2-3	TGTGCCAGCAGCGCAACGGGAACCCGCACAGATACGCAGTATTTT	CASSATGTRTDTQYF
-	TRBV5-5	-	TRBJ1-5	TGTGCCAGCAGCTTGGTGAGTACAGTCGTCCAGCCCCAGCATTTT	CASSLVSTVVQPQHF
-	TRBV19	few	TRBJ1-4	TGTGCCAGTTTAGAGTTGCTTTCCGTGGGGCCGGGAGGACCACCAACTAATGAAAAACTGTTTTTT	CASLELLSVGPGGPPTNEKLFF
TRBD1	TRBV5-4	-	TRBJ1-2	TGTGCCAGCAGCGCCGGACAGGGCGCTAACTATGGCTACACCTTC	CASSAGQGANYGYTF
-	TRBV19	-	TRBJ2-4	TGTGCCAGTAGTAGGGGAGGGGGGATGGCCAAAAACATTCAGTACTTC	CASSRGGGMAKNIQYF
TRBD1	TRBV5-4	-	TRBJ2-5	TGTGCCAGCAGCTCTGGACAGGGACGGGGCAAAGAGACCCAGTACTTC	CASSSGQGRGKETQYF
-	TRBV5-1	-	TRBJ1-5	TGCGCCAGCAGCTTGGACGGTTATAGCAATCAGCCCCAGCATTTT	CASSLDGYSNQPQHF
-	TRBV5-3	-	TRBJ1-5	TGTGCCAGAAGCTTGGATGGGCACCAGCCCCAGCATTTT	CARSLDGHQPQHF
TRBD1	TRBV7-3	-	TRBJ2-1	TGTGCCAGCAGCTCAGGGGGAATGGACAATGAGCAGTTCTTC	CASSSGGMDNEQFF
-	TRBV19	-	TRBJ1-5	TGTGCCAGTATCCCGTCAGGGTTCATTTATCAGCCCCAGCATTTT	CASIPSGFIYQPQHF
-	TRBV7-9	-	TRBJ2-3	TGTGCCAGCAGCTCCAAGAGGGCTACAAACACAGATACGCAGTATTTT	CASSSKRATNTDTQYF
TRBD1	TRBV6-1	-	TRBJ2-2	TGTGCCAGCAGTGAAGCGACAGGGTTCGCCGGGGAGCTGTTTTTT	CASSEATGFAGELFF
-	TRBV4-3	-	TRBJ2-2	TGCGCCAGCAGCCTAACGGGGGCAGGGGGTAACACCGGGGAGCTGTTTTTT	CASSLTGAGGNTGELFF
-	TRBV6-5	-	TRBJ1-1	TGTGCCAGCAGGCGACCAGGGGTCACTGAAGCTTTCTTT	CASRRPGVTEAFF
-	TRBV6-1	-	TRBJ1-2	TGTGCCAGCAGTGACGGGGTCTATGGCTACACCTTC	CASSDGVYGYTF
TRBD1	TRBV20-1	-	TRBJ2-5	TGCAGTGCTAGTAGAATAGGGACAGGCCCCAGTGAGACCCAGTACTTC	CSASRIGTGPSETQYF
-	TRBV20-1	-	TRBJ2-7	TGCAGTGCCCGACAGAAGTACGAGCAGTACTTC	CSARQKYEQYF
TRBD1	TRBV29-1	-	TRBJ2-1	TGCAGCGTTGAAGATCTGGGGACAGGGAGTGACGATGAGCAGTTCTTC	CSVEDLGTGSDDEQFF
TRBD1	TRBV10-3	-	TRBJ2-2	TGTGCCATTGGGACAGGCTCTTACACCGGGGAGCTGTTTTTT	CAIGTGSYTGELFF
-	TRBV9	-	TRBJ1-2	TGTGCCAGCAGCCCAGTCACAATCAAGACAGACGGTAGCTATGGCTACACCTTC	CASSPVTIKTDGSYGYTF
TRBD1	TRBV27	-	TRBJ1-1	TGTGCCAGCAGTTTCGGGACAGACACTGAAGCTTTCTTT	CASSFGTDTEAFF
TRBD2	TRBV11-3	few	TRBJ2-2	TGTGCCAGCAGCAGGACTAGCGGGGGATCGAACACCGGGGAGCTGTTTTTT	CASSRTSGGSNTGELFF
-	TRBV18	-	TRBJ1-4	TGTGCCAGCTCACCACCGGGTTCAGGGTTACTAGAAAAACTGTTTTTT	CASSPPGSGLLEKLFF
TRBD1	TRBV6-5	-	TRBJ1-1	TGTGCCAGCAGGTCCGGACAGGGAGGGAAGACTGAAGCTTTCTTT	CASRSGQGGKTEAFF
TRBD2	TRBV5-1	-	TRBJ2-1	TGCGCCAGCAGCCAGACTAGCGGGGCACCTCAAGAGTTCTTC	CASSQTSGAPQEFF
-	TRBV24-1	-	TRBJ2-1	TGTGCCACCAGTGACTCCAGCTCCTACAATGAGCAGTTCTTC	CATSDSSSYNEQFF
TRBD1	TRBV7-9	-	TRBJ1-1	TGTGCCAGCAGCCCCTCCGCCGGGACAGGGGGCGCTGAAGCTTTCTTT	CASSPSAGTGGAEAFF
-	TRBV5-1	-	TRBJ2-1	TGCGCCAGCAGCTTGGAACGCCCCCTCTACCATGAGCAGTTCTTC	CASSLERPLYHEQFF
-	TRBV2	-	TRBJ1-2	TGTGCCAGCGTGGGGGCAGTCTATGGCTACACCTTC	CASVGAVYGYTF
-	TRBV5-5	few	TRBJ2-4	TGTGCCAGCAGCCCCCTGGAGGGCGGGCTACACAAAAACATTCAGTACTTC	CASSPLEGGLHKNIQYF
-	TRBV6-6	-	TRBJ2-2	TGTGCCAGCAGTTACCCACGACAGGAGCTGTTTTTT	CASSYPRQELFF
TRBD1	TRBV6-2/TRBV6-3	few	TRBJ2-5	TGTGCCAGCAGTTACCCGGACAGGGGGCTTAGGACTACAGAGACCCAGTACTTC	CASSYPDRGLRTTETQYF